This T cell receptor beta chain was identified during a study of cytomegalovirus exposure and HLA in healthy donors. Regarding the study as a whole: Later analysis suggested links between common viral pathogens and several top significant clusters. Researchers reported that three CMV-associated chains were confirmed in vitro as CMV antigen-specific. The listing of 150 to 200 TCR beta chains classed them as cytomegalovirus-associated.

The PCR used 60 Vbeta and 13 Jbeta primers. Profiling relied on immunoSEQ multiplex PCR, and the TCRdb table lists in-frame clones only, not all of them. The sample lists hundreds of thousands of clones, 75% to 90% seen once, with 0.95% to 1.1% in the top ten. Comments on this clone: The antigen is not known.

CDR1 and CDR2 from the germline V gene are LGHNA and YSLEER. V was clipped by 1 base and J by 12 bases, with 19 bases between them. There are 15 residues in the CDR3. This TCR came from a woman between 18 and 29 years old in good health and CMV-seronegative. Sequenced input: PBMCs. The chain uses TRBV4-3 and TRBJ2-1; tentatively, D is TRBD2 (6 bases). CDR3 nucleotide sequence: TGCGCCAGCAGCCAAGGGGTCGGAGGGCGGGGCGGGCAGTTCTTC. This gives the protein CASSQGVGGRGGQFF.